This T cell receptor (beta chain) emerged from a study of cytomegalovirus exposure and HLA in healthy donors. The PCR ran on 60 Vbeta and 13 Jbeta primers. Here immunoSEQ multiplex PCR was the method, and the copy in TCRdb shows in-frame clones only, minus some. The sample has about 270,000 clones; 72% are singletons. Germline V gene sequence: CDR1 LGHNA, CDR2 YNFKEQ. The length of the CDR3 is 18 residues. V shed 4 bases and J 4 bases; nucleotides not matched to a gene: 17. The rearrangement links TRBV4-2 to TRBJ1-1; 8 bases are a match to TRBD1. Sequenced: PBMCs. This TCR came from a female donor in good health and CMV-seronegative. The DNA for the CDR3 is TGTGCCAGCAGCCTAGGTTACGGACAGGGCACTGCCAGCACTGAAGCTTTCTTT. It encodes CASSLGYGQGTASTEAFF.